These T cell receptor beta chains were read from a single sample in a study of blood T cell repertoires in COVID-19. The data were produced by immunoSEQ multiplex PCR, yet TCRdb's version contains in-frame clones alone and is incomplete. The top ten clones hold roughly 7% of a sample with some 320,000 clones, approximately 85% of them seen once. Sequenced input: peripheral blood. Receptors originate from a human donor in a cohort sampled during active COVID-19. The CDR3 runs from the conserved cysteine through the conserved F or W. A D gene is named only where the DNA matches it firmly. Rows may omit the clone size; those that give it use once, few, many or a size class.

d_gene	abundance	j_gene	v_gene	CDR3nt	CDR3aa
.	.	TRBJ2-3	TRBV9	TGTGCCAGCAGCGTAGGACGTAGGGGAACAGATACGCAGTATTTT	CASSVGRRGTDTQYF
.	.	TRBJ1-1	TRBV5-1	TGCGCCAGCAACAACAGGCCCCTGAGAAACACTGAAGCTTTCTTT	CASNNRPLRNTEAFF
.	.	TRBJ2-1	TRBV7-2	TGTGCCAGCAGCCCAAGCCCTACCCACAATGAGCAGTTCTTC	CASSPSPTHNEQFF
.	.	TRBJ1-2	TRBV10-3	TGTGCCATCAGTGAGTTGGGGGGTCAAACCGGAGGCTACACCTTC	CAISELGGQTGGYTF
TRBD1	.	TRBJ2-4	TRBV11-1	TGTGCCAGCAGCTTAGCGGGGACAGCGGTCGTTCAGTACTTC	CASSLAGTAVVQYF
TRBD2	.	TRBJ2-5	TRBV11-3	TGTGCCAGCAGCTCGGGGGGGGCACAAGAGACCCAGTACTTC	CASSSGGAQETQYF
.	.	TRBJ2-1	TRBV24-1	TGTGCCACCAGTGATCAAGACTCAGGGTTCAATGAGCAGTTCTTC	CATSDQDSGFNEQFF
.	.	TRBJ1-1	TRBV30	TGTGCCTGGAGTACATTCACTGAAGCTTTCTTT	CAWSTFTEAFF
.	many	TRBJ2-7	TRBV25-1	TGTGCCAGCAGTTCTAGGGGACTCTGTTACGAGCAGTACTTC	CASSSRGLCYEQYF
TRBD1	.	TRBJ2-4	TRBV14	TGTGCCAGCAGCCCATCTACAGGGGCGAAAAACATTCAGTACTTC	CASSPSTGAKNIQYF
.	.	TRBJ1-5	TRBV10-3	TGTGCCATCAACGGAGACCCCAGGGAGCCCCAGCATTTT	CAINGDPREPQHF
TRBD1	few	TRBJ1-1	TRBV11-1	TGTGCCAGCAGCTTATTTGGCAGGGGGGACACTGAAGCTTTCTTT	CASSLFGRGDTEAFF
.	.	TRBJ1-1	TRBV24-1	TGTGCCACCAGTGACCTAGGCACTGAAGCTTTCTTT	CATSDLGTEAFF
TRBD1	.	TRBJ1-4	TRBV28	TGTGCCAGCAGTTTTGTAGGACAGGTTAATGAAAAACTGTTTTTT	CASSFVGQVNEKLFF
TRBD1	few	TRBJ1-2	TRBV11-2	TGTGCCAGCAGTCGCGGGACAGCTTATGGCTACACCTTC	CASSRGTAYGYTF
.	.	TRBJ1-5	TRBV19	TGTGCCAGTAGTATTTATCCGGTTGGCAATCAGCCCCAGCATTTT	CASSIYPVGNQPQHF
TRBD1	.	TRBJ1-2	TRBV27	TGTGCCAGCGGCCTCCAGGGGGACTATGGCTACACCTTC	CASGLQGDYGYTF
TRBD1	.	TRBJ1-4	TRBV15	TGTGCCACCAGCAGGGCAGGGGGCTACCTTAATGAAAAACTGTTTTTT	CATSRAGGYLNEKLFF
TRBD1	.	TRBJ1-3	TRBV7-8	TGTGCCAGCAGCTTAGCGCTAGGGGGCAGAAACACCATATATTTT	CASSLALGGRNTIYF
TRBD1	.	TRBJ2-7	TRBV5-5	TGTGCCAGCAGCTTATCCACAGGGACAGGGATCTACGAGCAGTACTTC	CASSLSTGTGIYEQYF
.	.	TRBJ2-5	TRBV5-6	TGTGCCAGCAGCTTGCCCACAGGGATCGAGGAGACCCAGTACTTC	CASSLPTGIEETQYF